The rows below give T cell receptor beta chains drawn from one sample of a study of cytomegalovirus exposure and HLA in healthy donors. Using immunoSEQ multiplex PCR, the repertoire was profiled, and TCRdb retains in-frame clones only, with some absent. This table has over 100,000 clones, 89% appearing once. Sequencing input: PBMCs. The receptors derive from a woman aged 18-35 years in good health and CMV-seronegative. The CDR3 runs from the conserved cysteine through the conserved F or W. D genes are given only for firm matches. Size is stated for part of the rows, as once, few or many counts, or as a class when the clone is expanded.

clone_size	d_call	v_call	j_call	cdr3_aa	cdr3_nt
NA	TRBD1	TRBV6-5	TRBJ2-3	CASSLETGTVDTQYF	TGTGCCAGCAGTTTGGAGACAGGGACGGTAGATACGCAGTATTTT
few	NA	TRBV9	TRBJ2-1	CASSDEGLPGNEQFF	TGTGCCAGCAGCGATGAGGGTTTGCCCGGGAATGAGCAGTTCTTC
NA	TRBD1	TRBV9	TRBJ2-6	CASSIQGQGRSGANVLTF	TGTGCCAGCAGCATCCAGGGACAGGGCCGCTCTGGGGCCAACGTCCTGACTTTC
NA	NA	TRBV11-3	TRBJ2-5	CASSLDSGYQTQYF	TGTGCCAGCAGCTTAGATAGCGGCTATCAGACCCAGTACTTC
NA	NA	TRBV6-5	TRBJ1-2	CASTLGGNYGYTF	TGTGCCAGCACCCTGGGAGGGAACTATGGCTACACCTTC
NA	TRBD2	TRBV27	TRBJ2-2	CASSLYRGLAGAHTGELFF	TGTGCCAGCAGTTTATACAGAGGACTAGCGGGGGCCCACACCGGGGAGCTGTTTTTT
NA	NA	TRBV6-1	TRBJ2-1	CASSEAFINEQFF	TGTGCCAGCAGTGAAGCTTTTATCAATGAGCAGTTCTTC
NA	TRBD1	TRBV11-2	TRBJ1-2	CASSFRDRDYTF	TGTGCCAGCAGCTTCCGCGACAGGGATTACACCTTC
NA	TRBD1	TRBV6-5	TRBJ2-1	CASSTGQGGDEQFF	TGTGCCAGCAGTACAGGACAGGGGGGCGATGAGCAGTTCTTC
few	NA	TRBV11-3	TRBJ2-5	CASSRDSSEETQYF	TGTGCCAGCAGCCGGGATTCCTCAGAGGAGACCCAGTACTTC
NA	NA	TRBV10-2	TRBJ1-1	CASRRGLTNTEAFF	TGCGCCTCCAGGAGGGGATTAACGAACACTGAAGCTTTCTTT
NA	TRBD2	TRBV9	TRBJ2-3	CASSVDLAGAHTDTQYF	TGTGCCAGCAGCGTAGACCTAGCGGGGGCGCACACAGATACGCAGTATTTT
NA	NA	TRBV9	TRBJ2-7	CASSPGTQEYEQYF	TGTGCCAGCAGCCCCGGGACACAGGAGTACGAGCAGTACTTC
NA	NA	TRBV5-1	TRBJ2-3	CASSPGTDSTDTQYF	TGCGCCAGCAGCCCCGGGACTGATAGCACAGATACGCAGTATTTT
NA	TRBD1	TRBV2	TRBJ2-7	CASIQGTAYEQYF	TGTGCCAGCATCCAGGGGACAGCGTACGAGCAGTACTTC
NA	NA	TRBV2	TRBJ1-4	CASSEQGKNEKLFF	TGTGCCAGCAGTGAACAGGGAAAGAATGAAAAACTGTTTTTT
NA	TRBD1	TRBV18	TRBJ1-1	CASSPETGQDTEAFF	TGTGCCAGCTCACCGGAGACAGGGCAGGACACTGAAGCTTTCTTT
NA	TRBD2	TRBV6-1	TRBJ2-7	CASSVPSGGPLYEQYF	TGTGCCAGCAGTGTCCCTAGCGGGGGCCCCCTCTACGAGCAGTACTTC
NA	NA	TRBV6-1	TRBJ2-7	CASSESDNTYEQYF	TGTGCCAGCAGTGAATCTGACAACACCTACGAGCAGTACTTC
NA	NA	TRBV4-1	TRBJ1-6	CASSQEGGEPATYNSPLHF	TGCGCCAGCAGCCAAGAGGGCGGGGAACCGGCCACCTATAATTCACCCCTCCACTTT
NA	NA	TRBV7-9	TRBJ2-7	CASSFPSGSGSYEQYF	TGTGCCAGCAGCTTCCCCAGCGGCTCGGGGTCCTACGAGCAGTACTTC
NA	TRBD1	TRBV10-3	TRBJ1-5	CAISENGETGGFQPQHF	TGTGCCATCAGTGAGAATGGAGAGACAGGGGGCTTTCAGCCCCAGCATTTT
NA	NA	TRBV7-9	TRBJ1-2	CASSFQAPTNYGYTF	TGTGCCAGCAGCTTTCAGGCTCCCACTAACTATGGCTACACCTTC
NA	NA	TRBV5-1	TRBJ1-1	CASTTGTLGSTEAFF	TGCGCCAGCACCACAGGGACGTTGGGGTCCACTGAAGCTTTCTTT
NA	NA	TRBV27	TRBJ1-5	CASSPRWGGKLNQPQHF	TGTGCCAGCAGTCCCCGGTGGGGGGGTAAATTGAATCAGCCCCAGCATTTT
once	NA	TRBV19	TRBJ2-7	CASSAQAGRPYEQYF	TGTGCCAGTAGTGCCCAGGCGGGGAGGCCCTACGAGCAGTACTTC
NA	NA	TRBV27	TRBJ1-2	CASSSYREYGYGYTF	TGTGCCAGCAGTTCCTACAGGGAGTATGGCTATGGCTACACCTTC
NA	NA	TRBV15	TRBJ1-2	CATSRERERRTDYGYTF	TGTGCCACCAGCAGAGAGAGGGAGAGGCGGACAGACTATGGCTACACCTTC
NA	TRBD2	TRBV7-9	TRBJ2-1	CASSAHGGSSYNEQFF	TGTGCCAGCAGCGCCCACGGGGGGTCCAGCTACAATGAGCAGTTCTTC
NA	NA	TRBV11-2	TRBJ2-7	CASSPGGSVTYEQYF	TGTGCCAGCAGCCCCGGTGGTAGCGTGACCTACGAGCAGTACTTC
NA	TRBD1	TRBV2	TRBJ1-1	CASRRGTGNTEAFF	TGTGCCAGCAGGAGAGGGACAGGGAACACTGAAGCTTTCTTT
NA	TRBD2	TRBV7-3	TRBJ2-5	CASSPQTSGGGETQYF	TGTGCCAGCAGCCCGCAGACTAGCGGGGGTGGGGAGACCCAGTACTTC
NA	TRBD1	TRBV6-5	TRBJ1-2	CASSSTGGPNYGYTF	TGTGCCAGCAGCTCGACAGGGGGACCGAACTATGGCTACACCTTC
NA	TRBD1	TRBV6-6	TRBJ2-7	CASKETGGLNTYEQYF	TGTGCCAGCAAAGAGACAGGGGGTCTAAACACCTACGAGCAGTACTTC
NA	TRBD1	TRBV5-4	TRBJ2-5	CASSHTYGTGMQETQYF	TGTGCCAGCAGCCATACCTATGGGACAGGGATGCAAGAGACCCAGTACTTC
NA	NA	TRBV7-9	TRBJ2-5	CASSLGALFQETQYF	TGTGCCAGCAGCTTAGGAGCACTATTCCAAGAGACCCAGTACTTC
NA	NA	TRBV15	TRBJ2-7	CATSGRPQGYEQYF	TGTGCCACCAGCGGCCGACCTCAGGGATACGAGCAGTACTTC
NA	NA	TRBV2	TRBJ1-3	CASSEEGQGGNTIYF	TGTGCCAGCAGCGAAGAAGGGCAGGGAGGAAACACCATATATTTT
NA	TRBD1	TRBV5-4	TRBJ1-4	CASSSRIGGPNEKLFF	TGTGCCAGCAGCTCAAGAATAGGGGGCCCTAATGAAAAACTGTTTTTT
NA	TRBD1	TRBV29-1	TRBJ1-2	CSVSEPRQGDGYTF	TGCAGCGTCTCCGAACCACGACAGGGTGATGGCTACACCTTC
NA	NA	TRBV2	TRBJ1-1	CARGGGGEAFF	TGTGCCCGGGGGGGCGGGGGTGAAGCTTTCTTT
NA	NA	TRBV7-9	TRBJ2-5	CASSLGTGETQYF	TGTGCCAGCAGCTTAGGAACGGGTGAGACCCAGTACTTC
NA	NA	TRBV27	TRBJ2-2	CASSLTETAAGELFF	TGTGCCAGCAGTTTAACCGAGACGGCGGCCGGGGAGCTGTTTTTT
NA	NA	TRBV27	TRBJ2-3	CASSGRGGPHTDTQYF	TGTGCCAGCAGTGGTAGGGGGGGGCCCCACACAGATACGCAGTATTTT
once	NA	TRBV7-9	TRBJ1-2	CASSLTGPNYGYTF	TGTGCCAGCAGCTTGACAGGTCCTAACTATGGCTACACCTTC
NA	NA	TRBV6-5	TRBJ1-4	CASSYRGHANEKLFF	TGTGCCAGCAGTTATAGGGGACACGCTAATGAAAAACTGTTTTTT
NA	NA	TRBV7-9	TRBJ2-7	CASSLAGQEAGGQYF	TGTGCCAGCAGCTTAGCGGGTCAGGAGGCCGGAGGCCAGTACTTC
NA	TRBD2	TRBV5-6	TRBJ2-7	CASSSTSGITYEQYF	TGTGCCAGCAGCTCGACTAGCGGGATAACCTACGAGCAGTACTTC
once	NA	TRBV7-8	TRBJ1-5	CASTLRGPRIRQPQHF	TGTGCCAGCACCCTCAGGGGACCCCGGATTCGTCAGCCCCAGCATTTT
NA	NA	TRBV4-1	TRBJ2-4	CASSQRELAKNIQYF	TGCGCCAGCAGCCAACGGGAATTAGCCAAAAACATTCAGTACTTC
NA	NA	TRBV7-9	TRBJ1-2	CASSYSAGVGYTF	TGTGCCAGCAGCTATAGTGCGGGGGTCGGCTACACCTTC
NA	TRBD2	TRBV4-2	TRBJ2-5	CASSPEGLGETQYF	TGTGCCAGCAGCCCAGAGGGACTAGGGGAGACCCAGTACTTC
NA	TRBD1	TRBV6-5	TRBJ2-1	CASSYRDRQFF	TGTGCCAGCAGTTACCGGGACAGGCAGTTCTTC